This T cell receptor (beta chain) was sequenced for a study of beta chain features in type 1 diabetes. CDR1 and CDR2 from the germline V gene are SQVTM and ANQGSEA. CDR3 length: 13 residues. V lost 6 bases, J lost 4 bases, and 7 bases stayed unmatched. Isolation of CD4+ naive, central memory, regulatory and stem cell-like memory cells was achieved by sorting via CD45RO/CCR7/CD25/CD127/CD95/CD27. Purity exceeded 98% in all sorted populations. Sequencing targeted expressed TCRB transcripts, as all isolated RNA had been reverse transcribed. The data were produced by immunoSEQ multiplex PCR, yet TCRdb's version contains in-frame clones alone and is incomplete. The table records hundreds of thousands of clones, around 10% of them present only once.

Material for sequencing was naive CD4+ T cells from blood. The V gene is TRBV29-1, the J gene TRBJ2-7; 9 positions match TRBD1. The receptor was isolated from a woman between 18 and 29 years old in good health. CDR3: CSVANRGLYEQYF. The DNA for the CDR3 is TGCAGCGTCGCCAACAGGGGGCTGTACGAGCAGTACTTC.